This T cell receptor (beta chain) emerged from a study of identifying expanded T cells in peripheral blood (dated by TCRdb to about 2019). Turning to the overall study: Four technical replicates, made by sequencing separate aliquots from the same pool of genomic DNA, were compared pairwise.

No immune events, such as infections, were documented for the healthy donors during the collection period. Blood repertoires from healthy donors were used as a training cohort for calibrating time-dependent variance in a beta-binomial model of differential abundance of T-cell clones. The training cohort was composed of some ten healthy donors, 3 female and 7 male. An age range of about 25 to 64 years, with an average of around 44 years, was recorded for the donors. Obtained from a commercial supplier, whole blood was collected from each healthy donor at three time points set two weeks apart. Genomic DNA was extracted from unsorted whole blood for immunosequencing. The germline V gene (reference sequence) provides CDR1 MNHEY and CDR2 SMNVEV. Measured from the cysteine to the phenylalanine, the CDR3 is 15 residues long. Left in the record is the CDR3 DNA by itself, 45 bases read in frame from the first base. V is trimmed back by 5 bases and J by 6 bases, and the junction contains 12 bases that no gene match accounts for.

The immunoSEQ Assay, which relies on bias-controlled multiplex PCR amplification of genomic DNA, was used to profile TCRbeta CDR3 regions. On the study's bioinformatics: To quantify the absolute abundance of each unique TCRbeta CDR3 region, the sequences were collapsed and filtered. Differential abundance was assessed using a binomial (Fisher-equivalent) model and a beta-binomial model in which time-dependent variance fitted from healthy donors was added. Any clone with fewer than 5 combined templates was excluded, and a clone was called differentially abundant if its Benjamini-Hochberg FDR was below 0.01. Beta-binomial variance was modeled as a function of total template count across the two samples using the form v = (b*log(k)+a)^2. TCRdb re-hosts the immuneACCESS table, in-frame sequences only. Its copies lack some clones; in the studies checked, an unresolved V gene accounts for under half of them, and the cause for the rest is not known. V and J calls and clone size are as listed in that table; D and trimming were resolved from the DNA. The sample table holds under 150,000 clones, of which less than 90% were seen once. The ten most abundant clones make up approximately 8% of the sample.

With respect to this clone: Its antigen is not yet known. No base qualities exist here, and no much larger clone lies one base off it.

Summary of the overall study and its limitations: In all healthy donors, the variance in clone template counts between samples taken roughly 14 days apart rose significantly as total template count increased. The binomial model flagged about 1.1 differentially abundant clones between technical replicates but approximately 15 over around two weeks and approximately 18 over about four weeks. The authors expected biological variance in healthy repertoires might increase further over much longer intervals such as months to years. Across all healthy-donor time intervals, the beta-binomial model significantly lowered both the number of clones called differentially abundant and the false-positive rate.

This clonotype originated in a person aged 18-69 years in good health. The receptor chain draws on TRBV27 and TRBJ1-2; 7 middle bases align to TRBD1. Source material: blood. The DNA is TGTGCCAGCAGTCCCTGGACGCAGGGGGGGGATGGCTACACCTTC. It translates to CASSPWTQGGDGYTF.